This T cell receptor beta chain was recorded in a study of T cell repertoires in cytomegalovirus infection. MiXCR was run by TCRdb on the reads, yielding one entry per CDR3 protein. The sample has 210,000 or so distinct CDR3 sequences, around 6.6% seen once. This clonotype was detected many times. CDR1 is SGHTA and CDR2 is FQGNSA in the germline V gene. CDR3 length: 14 residues. The germline V and J ends were trimmed by 5 bases and 7 bases, with 17 bases remaining between them. The source is a human donor in good health (CMV status not recorded). Some clones in this sample may be carry-over from other donors' samples. What was sequenced was PBMCs. This chain joins TRBV7-2 and TRBJ2-5; TRBD2 is a possible D gene (6 bases). As DNA, the CDR3 is TGTGCCAGCAGCCGGACACGGGCGGAGGGGACCCAGTACTTC. Translation: CASSRTRAEGTQYF.